Sequencing of this TCR beta chain was carried out in a study of blood T cell repertoires in COVID-19. This CDR3 region has 14 residues. The V gene's germline CDR1 is ENHRY and CDR2 SYGVKD. Trimming took off 4 bases at V and 3 bases at J, with 12 bases between the two ends. Clones were sequenced by immunoSEQ multiplex PCR, and TCRdb holds only the in-frame ones, with some missing. Of about 250,000 clones in the sample, approximately 83% were seen once. Sample: peripheral blood. The chain combines TRBV10-3 with TRBJ1-2; TRBD1 is a possible D gene (5 bases). The receptor's source is a man aged 80 or over with acute or convalescent COVID-19. The DNA of the CDR3 is TGTGCCATCAGTGGGACAACTCAGGACTATGGCTACACCTTC. Amino acid sequence: CAISGTTQDYGYTF.